These T cell receptor beta chains were read from a single sample in a study of vaccination effects on CD4 cells after COVID-19. Some clones are missing from TCRdb's copy, which holds only in-frame ones; the method was immunoSEQ multiplex PCR. The sample records some 69,000 clones, 70% to 75% being singletons. For these receptors, no antigen is known. The sequences come from CD4+ T cells from PBMCs cultured with HCoV-229E spike peptides, collected after COVID-19 vaccination. All receptors come from a human donor who received a COVID-19 vaccine. Each CDR3 is given with its conserved first and last residue. D genes are given only for firm matches. Size is stated for part of the rows, as once, few or many counts, or as a class when the clone is expanded.

clone_size d_call j_call v_call cdr3_nt cdr3_aa
. . TRBJ1-2 TRBV5-6 TGTGCCAGCAGCTTGGTGGCAATTAACTATGGCTACACCTTC CASSLVAINYGYTF
. TRBD1 TRBJ1-1 TRBV12-3/TRBV12-4 TGTGCCAGCAGTAGACAGGGAAACACTGAAGCTTTCTTT CASSRQGNTEAFF
. TRBD1 TRBJ2-3 TRBV6-5 TGTGCCATCCAGACAGGGTGGTTAGTAGATACGCAGTATTTT CAIQTGWLVDTQYF
. . TRBJ2-2 TRBV24-1 TGTGCCACCAGTGACCCAAATACCGCCTTAAACACCGGGGAGCTGTTTTTT CATSDPNTALNTGELFF
once . TRBJ1-2 TRBV5-4 TGTGCCAGCAGCCCCCCCATAGCGGGTTTTGGCTACACCTTC CASSPPIAGFGYTF
. TRBD1 TRBJ1-6 TRBV18 TGTGCCAGCTCACCGGGGGACAGCTCCTATAATTCACCCCTCCACTTT CASSPGDSSYNSPLHF
few TRBD1 TRBJ2-3 TRBV2 TGTGCCAGCAGAACAGGGGTGGCAGATACGCAGTATTTT CASRTGVADTQYF
few . TRBJ1-5 TRBV2 TGTGCCAGCAGAGACCAGGGCACCTTGAATCAGCCCCAGCATTTT CASRDQGTLNQPQHF
. . TRBJ1-4 TRBV27 TGTGCCAGCAGGCCGTACACAGGGCCAACCGATGAAAAACTGTTTTTT CASRPYTGPTDEKLFF
. . TRBJ1-1 TRBV28 TGTGCCAGCAGTTTGGTAGTGGCTGAAGCTTTCTTT CASSLVVAEAFF
. . TRBJ1-5 TRBV12-3/TRBV12-4 TGTGCCAGCAGTTTAGTAGAGGGGCAGCCCCAGCATTTT CASSLVEGQPQHF
. . TRBJ1-2 TRBV6-2/TRBV6-3 TGTGCCAGCAGTTACTCTCAGGTGGGACTCTATGGCTACACCTTC CASSYSQVGLYGYTF
. . TRBJ2-5 TRBV21-1 TGTGCCAGCAGCAAAAGACCGCTAAATCTACAAGAGACCCAGTACTTC CASSKRPLNLQETQYF
. TRBD2 TRBJ2-5 TRBV7-2 TGTGCCAGCGGTAGCGGGGCTCAAGAGACCCAGTACTTC CASGSGAQETQYF
. . TRBJ1-2 TRBV5-4 TGTGCCAGCAGCTTTGACGTCTATGGCTACACCTTC CASSFDVYGYTF
. . TRBJ2-2 TRBV19 TGTGCCAGTAGTTTCAGGGCAGGGTCGAACACCGGGGAGCTGTTTTTT CASSFRAGSNTGELFF